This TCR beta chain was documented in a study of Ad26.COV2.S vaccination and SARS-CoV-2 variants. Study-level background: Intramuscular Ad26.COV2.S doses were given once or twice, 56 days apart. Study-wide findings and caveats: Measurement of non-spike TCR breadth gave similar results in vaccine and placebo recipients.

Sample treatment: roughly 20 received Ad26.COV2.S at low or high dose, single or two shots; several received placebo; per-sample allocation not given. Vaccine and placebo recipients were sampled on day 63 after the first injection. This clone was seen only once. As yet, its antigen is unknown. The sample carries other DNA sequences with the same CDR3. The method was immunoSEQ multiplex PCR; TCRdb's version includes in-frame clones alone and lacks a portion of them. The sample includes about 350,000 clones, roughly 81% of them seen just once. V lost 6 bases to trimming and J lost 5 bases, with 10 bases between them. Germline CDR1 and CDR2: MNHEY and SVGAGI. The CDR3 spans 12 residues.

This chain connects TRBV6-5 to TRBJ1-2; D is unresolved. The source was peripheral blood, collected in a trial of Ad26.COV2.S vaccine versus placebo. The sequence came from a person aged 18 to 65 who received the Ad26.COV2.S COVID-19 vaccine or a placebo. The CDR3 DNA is TGTGCCAGCAGCCCAGGCGGATATGGCTACACCTTC. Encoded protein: CASSPGGYGYTF.